This T cell receptor beta chain was recorded in a study of T-cell reconstitution after alpha-beta-depleted transplantation in children. Whole-study findings and limits: Reportedly, alpha-beta T cells present about two months post-transplant originated from several hundred expanded clones of graft origin.

CDR1 is SQVTM, CDR2 ANQGSEA, per germline. The CDR3 covers 12 residues. Trimming took 7 bases from V and 6 from J; bases not matched to a gene: 5. This clonotype was recorded a few times. Its antigen remains unknown. The authors prepared the TCRbeta library with unique molecular identifiers. TCRdb passed the PCR reads through MiXCR, listing each CDR3 protein once. The table includes 250,000 or so distinct CDR3 sequences, 20% to 30% detected once. The clonotype was recovered from a female patient aged 2-10 years who had a stem cell transplant for congenital amegakaryocytic thrombocytopenia, so the T cells may come from the graft donor. The source material was PBMCs, mostly from graft donor cells, sampled 360 days after TCRalphabeta/CD19-depleted stem cell transplant. The chain couples TRBV29-1 to TRBJ2-2, with TRBD1 matching over 7 bases. CDR3 sequence: CSAGTVAGELFF. The CDR3 region has the DNA TGCAGCGCTGGGACAGTCGCCGGGGAGCTGTTTTTT.